A single sample gave rise to the 31 T cell receptor beta chains below, sequenced in a study of T-cell memory formation after mild COVID-19. TCRdb independently ran MiXCR on the 5' RACE reads; one entry per CDR3 protein. The sample lists 250,000 to 300,000 distinct CDR3 sequences, roughly 18% occurring once. Specimen: PBMCs or a T cell subset sorted from them (not recorded which). These receptors all come from a man younger than 30 who had mild COVID-19 (a few samples of this study predate the infection). Cell type and time point are not known.

This clonotype has more than one count but fewer than ten. J is TRBJ1-5 and V is TRBV20-1; 7 nucleotides agree with TRBD1. The CDR3 has 14 residues. The germline gives CDR1 DFQATT, CDR2 SNEGSKA (reference sequence). J gave up 0 bases and V 5 bases, and 4 bases lay outside the gene matches. Here the CDR3 DNA reads TGCAGTGCTCCCGGGACAGCTAGCAATCAGCCCCAGCATTTT. As protein: CSAPGTASNQPQHF.

The chain employs TRBV5-1 and TRBJ2-1; a possible D gene is TRBD2 (6 bases). V lost 4 bases and J lost 0, with 11 bases in between. This CDR3 is 15 amino acids long. CDR1 is SGHRS, CDR2 YFSETQ, per germline. CDR3 in amino acids: CASSRDLSSYNEQFF. CDR3 bases: TGCGCCAGCAGCCGGGACTTGAGCTCCTACAATGAGCAGTTCTTC.

This clonotype appeared a few times. This rearrangement joins TRBV18 to TRBJ1-2; D uncertain. V dropped 3 bases and J dropped 1 base, with 6 bases sitting between them. This CDR3 comprises 13 residues. Germline V CDR1 and CDR2: KGHSH, LQKENI. The CDR3 region has the DNA TGTGCCAGCTCACCGGGCAGTAACTATGGCTACACCTTC. Residues: CASSPGSNYGYTF.

The V gene is TRBV29-1, the J gene TRBJ2-3; 8 bases are shared with TRBD2. This CDR3 spans 14 amino acids. Germline CDR1 reads SQVTM; CDR2 reads ANQGSEA. Trimming cost V 5 bases and J 2 bases; bases outside gene matches: 6. For the CDR3, the DNA is TGCAGCGTTTGGAAAGCGGGGGTCACAGATACGCAGTATTTT. This codes for CSVWKAGVTDTQYF.

This clonotype was seen a handful of times. The rearrangement joins TRBV15 to TRBJ1-3, with a possible D match to TRBD1 (5 bases). Germline V gives CDR1 LNHNV, CDR2 YYDKDF (reference sequence). The CDR3 sequence is 15 residues long. With 1 base removed from V and 2 bases from J, the gap between germline ends came to 9 bases. The CDR3, as DNA: TGTGCCACCAGCAGAGTCTGGGGGGCTGGAAACACCATATATTTT. It encodes CATSRVWGAGNTIYF.

This clonotype was observed many times. The DNA of the CDR3 is TGTGCCAGCAGCTTGGAGTCGGAGACCCAGTACTTC. As protein: CASSLESETQYF. The gene calls are TRBV5-6 and TRBJ2-5; no firm D call. The CDR3 is 12 residues long. Germline V gene lookup returns CDR1 SGHDT and CDR2 YYEEEE. V was shortened by 0 bases and J by 5 bases, with 5 bases between the two germline ends.

The chain has TRBV7-9 and TRBJ2-5, with 7 nucleotides matching TRBD1. There are 14 residues in the CDR3. V dropped 6 bases and J dropped 2; count of bases not matched to a gene: 6. CDR1 and CDR2 (germline): SEHNR, FQNEAQ (reference sequence). The CDR3 protein is CASSTGQAQETQYF. CDR3 DNA: TGTGCCAGCAGTACTGGACAGGCACAAGAGACCCAGTACTTC.

The chain carries TRBV2 and TRBJ2-7; D ambiguous. CDR3 size: 11 residues. Per the germline V gene, CDR1 is SNHLY and CDR2 is FYNNEI. The ends were cut back, 7 bases at V and 6 bases at J, with 10 bases in the middle. The CDR3 here is CASTSEVEQYF. Written as DNA, the CDR3 is TGTGCCAGCACCTCGGAAGTCGAGCAGTACTTC. The complete variable domain, with remaining parts taken from reference TRBV2 and TRBJ2-7, reads EPEVTQTPSHQVTQMGQEVILRCVPISNHLYFYWYRQILGQKVEFLVSFYNNEISEKSEIFDDQFSVERPDGSNFTLKIRSTKLEDSAMYFCASTSEVEQYFGPGTRLTVT.

In this sample, this clonotype turned up a few times. The chain carries TRBV4-1 and TRBJ1-2; D gene unclear. The germline CDR1 and CDR2 sequences are MGHRA and YSYEKL. The CDR3 covers 13 residues. V was cut by 0 bases and J by 5 bases, with 7 bases left in between. Here the CDR3 DNA reads TGCGCCAGCAGCCAAGACGCGGGGTATGGCTACACCTTC. This gives the protein CASSQDAGYGYTF.

The CDR3: CASSPPGRGANYGYTF. The CDR3 bases are TGCGCCAGCAGCCCCCCAGGGAGGGGAGCTAACTATGGCTACACCTTC. The chain combines TRBV5-1 with TRBJ1-2; D possibly corresponds to TRBD1 (5 bases). Trimming took 4 bases from V and 0 from J, leaving 16 bases between them. CDR3 length: 16 amino acids. Germline V gene sequence: CDR1 SGHRS, CDR2 YFSETQ.

The genes are TRBV6-2 or TRBV6-3 and TRBJ2-7, with unresolved D. Germline V CDR1 and CDR2: MNHEY, SVGEGT. The CDR3 loop spans 14 amino acids. Written as DNA, the CDR3 is TGTGCCAGCAGTTACGGTTACACCTTCTACCAGCAGTACGTC. It is translated as CASSYGYTFYQQYV.

The rearrangement uses TRBV5-1 and TRBJ2-3; tentatively, D is TRBD1 (7 bases). Germline CDR1 reads SGHRS; CDR2 reads YFSETQ. CDR3 length: 15 residues. Deletions cut 3 bases from V and 6 bases from J, with 17 bases between. The CDR3 bases are TGCGCCAGCAGCTCCCCCGAGGGGGCGGGGGATACGCAGTATTTT. It codes for CASSSPEGAGDTQYF.

J is TRBJ2-5 and V is TRBV7-2; 7 positions match TRBD1. Looked up from germline, CDR1 is SGHTA and CDR2 is FQGNSA. J lost 4 bases, V lost 2 bases, and 10 bases had no gene match. This CDR3 has 16 amino acids. The CDR3 DNA follows: TGTGCCAGCAGCTTAAGGGGGCCTACCCCGGGAGAGACCCAGTACTTC. This translates into CASSLRGPTPGETQYF.

The chain uses TRBV20-1 and TRBJ2-5, with 7 bases lining up with TRBD1. CDR3 size: 13 residues. With 5 bases clipped from V and 5 bases from J, the junction kept 8 bases outside the gene matches. The germline CDR1 and CDR2 sequences are DFQATT and SNEGSKA (reference sequence). CDR3 nucleotides: TGCAGTGCTCGCTCCGGGACAGTCGAGACCCAGTACTTC. Translated: CSARSGTVETQYF.

The V call is TRBV6-5, the J call TRBJ1-2; TRBD1 is a possible D gene (5 bases). The V and J ends lost 2 bases and 0 bases respectively, with 10 bases between them. The CDR3 runs to 15 residues. In germline, CDR1 is MNHEY, CDR2 SVGAGI. The DNA of the CDR3 is TGTGCCAGCAGTTACGACAGAAAAACTAACTATGGCTACACCTTC. It is translated as CASSYDRKTNYGYTF.

The V call is TRBV7-2, the J call TRBJ2-2, with unresolved D. This CDR3 region has 14 residues. With 7 bases removed from V and 0 bases from J, the gap between germline ends came to 9 bases. The germline V gene encodes CDR1 SGHTA and CDR2 FQGNSA. CDR3 nucleotides: TGTGCCAGCATTCCCCGGGCGAACACCGGGGAGCTGTTTTTT. Protein: CASIPRANTGELFF.

Only a few counts were recorded for this clonotype. The chain uses TRBV5-6 and TRBJ2-1, with 14 positions matching TRBD2. V shed 7 bases and J 4 bases; nucleotides not matched to a gene: 10. CDR3 length: 17 residues. The germline V gene encodes CDR1 SGHDT and CDR2 YYEEEE. The CDR3 nucleotides read TGTGCCAGCTCGAACGGGGGGACTAGCGGGAGATACAATGAGCAGTTCTTC. Amino acids: CASSNGGTSGRYNEQFF.

V and J are TRBV3-1 and TRBJ2-5, with 8 positions matching TRBD1. This CDR3 contains 16 residues. Losses at the gene ends were 0 bases for V and 1 base for J; bases not matched to a gene: 4. Germline V gene data show CDR1 as LGHDT and CDR2 as YNNKEL (reference sequence). The CDR3 sequence is CASSQEPGQGQETQYF. The CDR3 coding sequence is TGTGCCAGCAGCCAAGAACCCGGACAGGGCCAAGAGACCCAGTACTTC.

The gene calls are TRBV7-9 and TRBJ2-7; D possibly corresponds to TRBD2 (5 bases). CDR1 and CDR2 from the germline V gene are SEHNR and FQNEAQ (reference sequence). The CDR3 is made up of 15 amino acids. V lost 1 base to trimming and J lost 6 bases, with 16 bases between them. CDR3 sequence reads: CASSLGAGLASEQYV. The CDR3 region has the DNA TGTGCCAGCAGCTTAGGGGCAGGACTCGCCAGCGAGCAGTACGTC.

This clonotype was counted between two and nine times. The rearrangement uses TRBV6-4 and TRBJ2-2; no reliable D call. The CDR3 covers 14 residues. Trimming pared 5 bases from V and 4 bases from J, leaving 11 bases between. Per the germline V gene, CDR1 is MRHNA and CDR2 is SNTAGT. CDR3 region: CASSPVWGTGELFF. Here the CDR3 DNA reads TGTGCCAGCAGTCCCGTGTGGGGCACCGGGGAGCTGTTTTTT.

This clonotype appeared many times. The chain joins TRBV27 to TRBJ2-1; no firm D call. CDR3 length equals 12 residues. V was pared by 5 bases and J by 12 bases, with 14 bases between. Germline V gene data show CDR1 as MNHEY and CDR2 as SMNVEV (reference sequence). This chain's CDR3 is CASSGNYLSQFF. CDR3 DNA sequence: TGTGCCAGCAGTGGCAACTACCTATCGCAGTTCTTC.

This clonotype was observed a handful of times. V usage is TRBV6-2 or TRBV6-3 and J usage is TRBJ1-5; D unclear. Germline-derived CDR1 and CDR2 are MNHEY and SVGEGT. V was shortened by 5 bases and J by 6 bases, with 11 bases between the two germline ends. CDR3 length equals 13 residues. The CDR3 bases are TGTGCCAGCAGTCCAAGGACTAGTCAGCCCCAGCATTTT. It yields the protein CASSPRTSQPQHF.

This clonotype was seen only a few times. This sequence joins TRBV20-1 and TRBJ1-2, with TRBD1 matching over 7 bases. CDR3 length equals 14 residues. From germline, CDR1 is DFQATT and CDR2 SNEGSKA (reference sequence). The trim removed 3 bases at V and 0 bases at J, leaving 4 bases unmatched. As DNA, the CDR3 is TGCAGTGCTAGCCAGGGGACAGCTAACTATGGCTACACCTTC. Its translation is CSASQGTANYGYTF.

The CDR3 DNA sequence: TGTGCCAGCAACCTCCCGGGAGGGTATGTTGAGCAGTTCTTC. It codes for CASNLPGGYVEQFF. The chain links TRBV12-3 or TRBV12-4 to TRBJ2-1, with TRBD2 matching over 8 bases. With V trimmed by 7 bases and J by 9 bases, 11 bases remained unmatched. CDR3 size: 14 residues.

The chain carries TRBV19 and TRBJ1-2; a weak D match, TRBD1 (5 bases). The CDR3 runs to 13 residues. Deletions cut 3 bases from V and 4 bases from J, with 9 bases between. Germline lookup yields CDR1 LNHDA and CDR2 SQIVND (reference sequence). In DNA form, the CDR3 reads TGTGCCAGTAGTATCCGGGACCTCTATGGCTACACCTTC. This gives the protein CASSIRDLYGYTF. The whole variable domain, filled in from reference TRBV19 and TRBJ1-2, reads DGGITQSPKYLFRKEGQNVTLSCEQNLNHDAMYWYRQDPGQGLRLIYYSQIVNDFQKGDIAEGYSVSREKKESFPLTVTSAQKNPTAFYLCASSIRDLYGYTFGSGTRLTVV.

This clonotype was recorded a few times. The CDR3 nucleotides are TGTGCCAGCAGCCCCCCCGGGAACGAGCAGTACTTC. The encoded protein is CASSPPGNEQYF. The chain employs TRBV12-3 or TRBV12-4 and TRBJ2-7; TRBD2 is a possible D gene (5 bases). The germline V and J ends were trimmed by 6 bases and 5 bases, with 11 bases remaining between them. CDR3 length: 12 amino acids.

This clonotype was seen a few times. This chain uses TRBV4-3 with TRBJ2-3; 7 bases fit TRBD1. Germline CDR1 reads LGHNA; CDR2 reads YSLEER. Germline trimming cut 4 bases from V and 2 bases from J; bases unmatched to any gene: 9. The CDR3 is made up of 16 amino acids. The CDR3 spells CASSRGQLLNTDTQYF. CDR3 sequence (DNA): TGCGCCAGCAGCCGGGGACAGCTCCTTAACACAGATACGCAGTATTTT.

This clonotype has a handful of counts. J is TRBJ2-1 and V is TRBV4-1; D might be TRBD1 (5 bases). The V end was cut by 0 bases, the J end by 10 bases, with 10 bases between. The germline V gene encodes CDR1 MGHRA and CDR2 YSYEKL. This CDR3 spans 13 amino acids. The chain's CDR3 is CASSQEGRVEQFF. DNA for the CDR3: TGCGCCAGCAGCCAAGAGGGGCGAGTAGAGCAGTTCTTC.

This clonotype occurred many times. Written as DNA, the CDR3 is TGCGCCAGCCGAGAGCGCCAAGAGACCCAGTACTTC. Its protein is CASRERQETQYF. The chain recombines TRBV5-1 with TRBJ2-5; D gene ambiguous. The CDR3 is 12 residues long. Trimming pared 7 bases from V and 1 base from J, leaving 8 bases between. The germline gives CDR1 SGHRS, CDR2 YFSETQ.

CDR3 amino acids: CASSYSPASRFGYTF. CDR3 DNA: TGTGCCAGCAGTTACTCGCCGGCTTCCCGTTTTGGCTACACCTTC. The chain has TRBV6-5 and TRBJ1-2; D ambiguous. Trimming cost V 0 bases and J 7 bases, with 15 bases left between them. Germline V gene sequence: CDR1 MNHEY, CDR2 SVGAGI. The CDR3 runs to 15 residues.

This clonotype has just a few counts. V usage is TRBV12-3 or TRBV12-4 and J usage is TRBJ1-1; 9 bases fit TRBD1. The J segment lost 5 bases and the V segment lost 6 bases, leaving 10 bases of the junction unmatched. The CDR3 has 15 residues. CDR3 DNA: TGTGCCAGCAGACCCAGGGGACAGGGAAAGACTGAAGCTTTCTTT. This translates into CASRPRGQGKTEAFF.